A single sample gave rise to the 28 T cell receptor beta chains below, sequenced in a study of shared clonotypes between healthy human individuals. Sequenced by immunoSEQ multiplex PCR; TCRdb stores in-frame clones only, minus some. The sample holds over a million clones, about 98.5% seen once. Material for sequencing was naive CD4+ T cells sorted from blood. Subset in this sample: CD45RA+ positively selected. Receptors were obtained from a man aged 30 to 45 in good health.

This clone was seen just once. This chain connects TRBV25-1 to TRBJ1-1; TRBD1 might be the D (6 bases). Trimming removed 1 base from V and 0 bases from J, with 12 bases in between. The CDR3 extends over 16 amino acids. Germline V gene lookup returns CDR1 MGHDK and CDR2 SYGVNS. In DNA form, the CDR3 reads TGTGCCAGCAGTGAATCCCAGGGGACAATGAACACTGAAGCTTTCTTT. Amino acid sequence: CASSESQGTMNTEAFF.

The V call is TRBV6-5, the J call TRBJ1-1, with 7 nucleotides matching TRBD1. Germline V CDR1 and CDR2: MNHEY, SVGAGI. V was pared by 5 bases and J by 2 bases, with 5 bases of the junction left unmatched. The CDR3 is 14 residues long. CDR3: CASSVDRANTEAFF. CDR3 DNA sequence: TGTGCCAGCAGTGTTGACAGGGCAAACACTGAAGCTTTCTTT.

The chain couples TRBV5-6 to TRBJ1-1; 7 bases are a match to TRBD1. Trimming removed 5 bases from V and 1 base from J; junction bases left unmatched: 2. CDR3 length: 13 amino acids. Germline lookup yields CDR1 SGHDT and CDR2 YYEEEE. The CDR3 nucleotides read TGTGCCAGCAGTCGGGACAGGAACACTGAAGCTTTCTTT. It yields the protein CASSRDRNTEAFF. The whole variable domain, filled in from reference TRBV5-6 and TRBJ1-1, reads DAGVTQSPTHLIKTRGQQVTLRCSPKSGHDTVSWYQQALGQGPQFIFQYYEEEERQRGNFPDRFSGHQFPNYSSELNVNALLLGDSALYLCASSRDRNTEAFFGQGTRLTVV.

The V gene is TRBV7-6, the J gene TRBJ2-7; 7 bases are a match to TRBD1. From germline, CDR1 is SGHVS and CDR2 FNYEAQ. CDR3 length equals 14 residues. J was trimmed by 5 bases and V by 6 bases; bases with no gene match: 10. Written as DNA, the CDR3 is TGTGCCAGCAGTTCTGCGTTAACAGGGGACGAGCAGTACTTC. It specifies CASSSALTGDEQYF.

This clone occurred once. The chain's CDR3 is CAIQTGLNTEAFF. CDR3 in DNA: TGTGCCATACAGACAGGACTGAACACTGAAGCTTTCTTT. The V call is TRBV6-5, the J call TRBJ1-1, with D possibly TRBD1 on 6 matching bases. Germline V lookup: CDR1 MNHEY, CDR2 SVGAGI. V dropped 10 bases and J dropped 0 bases, with 12 bases sitting between them. The length of the CDR3 is 13 residues.

The rearrangement uses TRBV7-9 and TRBJ1-5, with 7 bases matching TRBD1. With V trimmed by 4 bases and J by 7 bases, 10 bases remained unmatched. The CDR3 totals 15 residues. Germline assignment: CDR1 SEHNR and CDR2 FQNEAQ (reference sequence). CDR3 bases: TGTGCCAGCAGCTACAGTAGGGGGCCGGACCAGCCCCAGCATTTT. Its translation is CASSYSRGPDQPQHF. Combining the CDR3 with reference TRBV7-9 and TRBJ1-5 gives the whole variable domain DTGVSQNPRHKITKRGQNVTFRCDPISEHNRLYWYRQTLGQGPEFLTYFQNEAQLEKSRLLSDRFSAERPKGSFSTLEIQRTEQGDSAMYLCASSYSRGPDQPQHFGDGTRLSIL.

The chain carries TRBV5-4 and TRBJ1-1; no clear D. The CDR3 loop spans 12 amino acids. V was trimmed by 3 bases and J by 4 bases, leaving 7 bases between them. CDR1 and CDR2 (germline): SGHNT, YYREEE (reference sequence). In DNA form, the CDR3 reads TGTGCCAGCAGCTCCCCCCTCACTGAAGCTTTCTTT. Amino acid sequence: CASSSPLTEAFF.

This chain joins TRBV5-1 and TRBJ2-1; D is uncertain. Trimming left V 0 bases short and J 5 bases short, with 9 bases between. Germline assignment: CDR1 SGHRS and CDR2 YFSETQ. This CDR3 has 14 residues. CDR3 DNA: TGCGCCAGCAGCTTGGATCACAGTAACAATGAGCAGTTCTTC. Its protein is CASSLDHSNNEQFF.

The chain links TRBV5-6 to TRBJ2-3; D is perhaps TRBD1 (5 bases). Trimming stripped 1 base from V and 0 bases from J, with 12 bases between. The length of the CDR3 is 16 residues. Germline CDR1 reads SGHDT; CDR2 reads YYEEEE. CDR3 protein: CASSLTTVRSTDTQYF. Here the CDR3 DNA reads TGTGCCAGCAGCTTGACGACAGTTCGTAGCACAGATACGCAGTATTTT. Supplemented by reference TRBV5-6 and TRBJ2-3, the full variable domain reads DAGVTQSPTHLIKTRGQQVTLRCSPKSGHDTVSWYQQALGQGPQFIFQYYEEEERQRGNFPDRFSGHQFPNYSSELNVNALLLGDSALYLCASSLTTVRSTDTQYFGPGTRLTVL.

The CDR3 is CASSPGLNYGYTF. CDR3 coding DNA: TGCGCCAGCAGTCCGGGGCTTAACTATGGCTACACCTTC. The chain employs TRBV10-1 and TRBJ1-2; possibly TRBD1 for D (5 bases). The germline CDR1 and CDR2 sequences are WNHNN and SYGVQD (reference sequence). CDR3 length: 13 residues. Trimming cost V 5 bases and J 1 base, with 8 bases left between them.

The chain carries TRBV19 and TRBJ1-5; tentative D call: TRBD1 (5 bases). V lost 9 bases, J lost 5 bases, and 14 bases lay in between. The length of the CDR3 is 13 residues. CDR1 LNHDA and CDR2 SQIVND come from the germline V gene (reference sequence). CDR3 amino acids: CASTNPGDQPQHF. The CDR3 nucleotides read TGTGCCAGCACGAATCCGGGGGATCAGCCCCAGCATTTT.

The chain uses TRBV2 and TRBJ2-4, with no clear D. The CDR3 is 13 residues long. The V end lost 7 bases, the J end lost 3 bases, and 10 bases lay between the germline ends. Germline-derived CDR1 and CDR2 are SNHLY and FYNNEI. In nucleotides, the CDR3 is TGTGCCAGCACCGGCGGTAGCAAAAACATTCAGTACTTC. Translation: CASTGGSKNIQYF. Based on the CDR3 plus reference TRBV2 and TRBJ2-4, the full variable domain is EPEVTQTPSHQVTQMGQEVILRCVPISNHLYFYWYRQILGQKVEFLVSFYNNEISEKSEIFDDQFSVERPDGSNFTLKIRSTKLEDSAMYFCASTGGSKNIQYFGAGTRLSVL.

This clone was found once. The chain recombines TRBV5-1 with TRBJ1-1; D is unclear. The V end lost 0 bases, the J end lost 10 bases, and 19 bases lay between the germline ends. Germline CDR1 and CDR2: SGHRS and YFSETQ. The CDR3 runs to 15 residues. CDR3 bases: TGCGCCAGCAGCTTGGCGGACGGAGCCCAGAGGAGAGCTTTCTTT. Translation gives CASSLADGAQRRAFF.

The chain links TRBV5-1 to TRBJ1-4; 10 bases are a match to TRBD1. J gave up 1 base and V 4 bases, and 4 bases lay outside the gene matches. CDR3 length: 16 amino acids. CDR1 is SGHRS and CDR2 is YFSETQ in the germline V gene. The CDR3 nucleotides are TGCGCCAGCAGCACCGGGGACAGGGGAACTAATGAAAAACTGTTTTTT. Translation gives CASSTGDRGTNEKLFF. Looking up the rest from reference TRBV5-1 and TRBJ1-4 gives the full variable domain: KAGVTQTPRYLIKTRGQQVTLSCSPISGHRSVSWYQQTPGQGLQFLFEYFSETQRNKGNFPGRFSGRQFSNSRSEMNVSTLELGDSALYLCASSTGDRGTNEKLFFGSGTQLSVL.

CDR3 sequence reads: CASSRTRVAYEQYF. Written as DNA, the CDR3 is TGTGCCAGCTCTCGAACCAGGGTGGCGTACGAGCAGTACTTC. The chain recombines TRBV18 with TRBJ2-7, with D perhaps TRBD1 (5 bases). This CDR3 spans 14 amino acids. The V end lost 6 bases, the J end lost 4 bases, and 16 bases lay between the germline ends. The germline V gene has CDR1 KGHSH and CDR2 LQKENI.

The chain employs TRBV11-2 and TRBJ2-7; 11 bases line up with TRBD2. Trimming removed 5 bases from V and 5 bases from J; junction bases left unmatched: 5. The CDR3 runs 14 residues. Germline-derived CDR1 and CDR2 are SGHAT and FQNNGV. The CDR3 sequence: CASSELAGANEQYF. CDR3 sequence (DNA): TGTGCCAGCAGCGAACTAGCGGGAGCAAACGAGCAGTACTTC.

The chain carries TRBV5-1 and TRBJ2-1, with TRBD2 identical over 8 bases. The J segment lost 6 bases and the V segment lost 9 bases, leaving 11 bases of the junction unmatched. Germline lookup yields CDR1 SGHRS and CDR2 YFSETQ. The CDR3 length is 14 residues. In DNA, the CDR3 is TGCGCCACCAAGAGCGGGAGCCTCCTCAATGAGCAGTTCTTC. This translates into CATKSGSLLNEQFF.

The chain combines TRBV14 with TRBJ2-7; D tentatively reads TRBD1 or TRBD2 (5 bases each). The ends were cut back, 2 bases at V and 5 bases at J, with 7 bases in the middle. CDR1 and CDR2 from the germline V gene are SGHDN and FVKESK. This CDR3 contains 12 residues. The CDR3 loop reads CASSQLGDEQYF. The CDR3 DNA reads as TGTGCCAGCAGCCAATTGGGGGACGAGCAGTACTTC.

The chain combines TRBV5-5 with TRBJ2-7; D is undetermined. The germline CDR1 and CDR2 sequences are SGHKS and YYEKEE (reference sequence). Trimming removed 1 base from V and 7 bases from J, with 12 bases in between. The CDR3 totals 13 residues. The CDR3 protein is CASSLTIREEQYF. For the CDR3, the DNA is TGTGCCAGCAGCTTGACGATCCGTGAAGAGCAGTACTTC.

On this clone: Other DNA variants within this sample encode the same CDR3. The DNA of the CDR3 is TGTGCCAGCAGCTTGGGAGTCCAAGAGACCCAGTACTTC. Protein: CASSLGVQETQYF. The chain couples TRBV11-3 to TRBJ2-5; D possibly corresponds to TRBD2 (5 bases). CDR1 and CDR2 (germline): SGHNT, YENEEA. The length of the CDR3 is 13 residues. The V end was cut by 3 bases, the J end by 1 base, with 6 bases between.

On this clone itself: Other DNA variants within this sample encode the same CDR3. This chain connects TRBV6-1 to TRBJ1-4; no reliable D call. CDR3 length: 14 amino acids. The V gene lost 1 base and the J gene lost 4 bases, with 7 bases spanning the gap. Germline CDR1 is MNHNS and CDR2 is SASEGT. CDR3 nucleotides: TGTGCCAGCAGTGAAGGTGGTCTTAATGAAAAACTGTTTTTT. Translated: CASSEGGLNEKLFF.

This clone was seen once. The V and J genes are TRBV5-1 and TRBJ2-1; D call uncertain. Germline assignment: CDR1 SGHRS and CDR2 YFSETQ. The CDR3 sequence is 16 residues long. Deletions cut 0 bases from V and 2 bases from J, with 12 bases between. The DNA for the CDR3 is TGCGCCAGCAGCTTGGTTGGGGTCCCTACCTACAATGAGCAGTTCTTC. It is translated as CASSLVGVPTYNEQFF.

With respect to this clone: The same CDR3 can be traced to other DNA sequences in this sample. The chain uses TRBV9 and TRBJ2-5; 7 bases map to TRBD2. The CDR3 length is 14 residues. From germline, CDR1 is SGDLS and CDR2 YYNGEE. V shed 2 bases, J shed 2 bases, and the junction held 3 bases outside the gene matches. The CDR3 spells CASSVGGEQETQYF. CDR3 DNA: TGTGCCAGCAGCGTTGGGGGGGAGCAAGAGACCCAGTACTTC.

As for this clone: The identical CDR3 is also encoded by other nucleotide sequences in the sample. The chain links TRBV20-1 to TRBJ2-5; D not resolved. Per the germline V gene, CDR1 is DFQATT and CDR2 is SNEGSKA (reference sequence). Between the trimmed V and J ends, which lost 3 bases and 2 bases, there was a span of 4 bases. The CDR3 sequence is 11 residues long. The CDR3 DNA reads TGCAGTGCTAGGTTACAAGAGACCCAGTACTTC. Amino acid sequence: CSARLQETQYF.

This clone was detected only once. The chain is built from TRBV5-1 and TRBJ2-7; 8 positions match TRBD2. Per the germline V gene, CDR1 is SGHRS and CDR2 is YFSETQ. There are 16 residues in the CDR3. Trimming cost V 0 bases and J 3 bases; bases outside gene matches: 8. CDR3 loop: CASSLVSGRGDYEQYF. For the CDR3, the DNA is TGCGCCAGCAGCTTGGTGAGCGGGAGAGGGGACTACGAGCAGTACTTC.

The chain is built from TRBV11-2 and TRBJ1-1, with D maybe TRBD1 (5 bases). Per germline, CDR1 SGHAT and CDR2 FQNNGV. This CDR3 has 16 amino acids. With 4 bases removed from V and 0 bases from J, the gap between germline ends came to 15 bases. The CDR3 region is CASSSRRAGLNTEAFF. The CDR3 nucleotides read TGTGCCAGCAGCTCCCGGAGGGCGGGGCTGAACACTGAAGCTTTCTTT. Full variable domain (rest looked up from reference TRBV11-2 and TRBJ1-1): EAGVAQSPRYKIIEKRQSVAFWCNPISGHATLYWYQQILGQGPKLLIQFQNNGVVDDSQLPKDRFSAERLKGVDSTLKIQPAKLEDSAVYLCASSSRRAGLNTEAFFGQGTRLTVV.

V usage is TRBV7-2 and J usage is TRBJ2-7; 7 nucleotides align to TRBD1. The CDR3 runs 12 residues. The trim removed 5 bases at V and 6 bases at J, leaving 4 bases unmatched. From germline, CDR1 is SGHTA and CDR2 FQGNSA. This chain's CDR3 is CASSPYRGEQYF. The CDR3 DNA sequence: TGTGCCAGCAGCCCTTACAGGGGCGAGCAGTACTTC.

This sequence joins TRBV15 and TRBJ2-7, with 13 bases identical to TRBD2. This CDR3 has 16 amino acids. The germline CDR1 and CDR2 sequences are LNHNV and YYDKDF (reference sequence). V lost 5 bases and J lost 7; bases outside the gene matches: 11. The CDR3 coding sequence is TGTGCCACCAGCGATCGACCGGGACTAGCGGGATTGGAGCAGTACTTC. Protein sequence: CATSDRPGLAGLEQYF.